The 24 T cell receptor beta chains listed next were all sequenced from one sample in a study of blood T cell repertoires in COVID-19. Sequencing used immunoSEQ multiplex PCR; TCRdb keeps in-frame clones, though not all of them. The sample records roughly 150,000 clones, about nine tenths being singletons. Sequences were obtained from peripheral blood. The receptors were sampled from a woman in her 70s with acute or convalescent COVID-19.

This clone was observed a single time. The rearrangement uses TRBV3-1 (or the pseudogene TRBV3-2) and TRBJ2-3, with 8 bases matching TRBD2. The CDR3 extends over 15 amino acids. CDR1 is LGHDT and CDR2 is YNNKEL in the germline V gene (reference sequence). After removal of 3 bases from V and 7 bases from J, the junction contained 9 bases not matched to a gene. CDR3 region: CASSQGAGGLNTQYF. CDR3 sequence (DNA): TGTGCCAGCAGCCAGGGGGCGGGGGGCCTCAATACGCAGTATTTT.

The chain has TRBV7-9 and TRBJ1-2, with TRBD1 as a possible D gene (5 bases). Germline V gives CDR1 SEHNR, CDR2 FQNEAQ (reference sequence). This CDR3 contains 13 residues. Trimming took 4 bases from V and 4 from J, leaving 10 bases between them. The CDR3 loop is CASSSPQGYGYTF. The CDR3, as DNA: TGTGCCAGCAGCTCACCGCAGGGCTATGGCTACACCTTC.

Remarks on this clone: Different DNA sequences within this sample yield the same CDR3. This chain uses TRBV7-9 with TRBJ1-4; the match to TRBD1 covers 9 bases. CDR1 SEHNR and CDR2 FQNEAQ come from the germline V gene (reference sequence). J was trimmed by 8 bases and V by 3 bases; bases with no gene match: 4. The CDR3 has 14 residues. CDR3 bases: TGTGCCAGCAGCTTGGGACAGGGTGACGAAAAACTGTTTTTT. This codes for CASSLGQGDEKLFF.

The chain couples TRBV2 to TRBJ1-6; TRBD1 might be the D (5 bases). V lost 2 bases and J lost 14, with 10 bases in between. In germline, CDR1 is SNHLY, CDR2 FYNNEI. The CDR3 consists of 12 residues. The CDR3 sequence: CASSESGRALHF. The DNA of the CDR3 is TGTGCCAGCAGTGAATCCGGCAGGGCCCTCCACTTT.

The chain combines TRBV19 with TRBJ2-2, with D tentatively TRBD2 (6 bases). CDR3 length equals 15 residues. Between the trimmed V and J ends, which lost 6 bases and 4 bases, there was a span of 15 bases. Germline CDR1 and CDR2: LNHDA and SQIVND (reference sequence). CDR3 bases: TGTGCCAGTAGGCGAGCTAGGGGAGGCACCGGGGAGCTGTTTTTT. It yields the protein CASRRARGGTGELFF.

This chain connects TRBV3-1 (or the pseudogene TRBV3-2) to TRBJ2-3; TRBD2 agrees at 10 bases. With 2 bases clipped from V and 14 bases from J, the junction kept 13 bases outside the gene matches. Looked up from germline, CDR1 is LGHDT and CDR2 is YNNKEL (reference sequence). The CDR3 runs to 15 residues. In nucleotides, the CDR3 is TGTGCCAGCAGCCAATTCCTAGCGGGGGACTCCAGGACGTATTTT. Translating it yields CASSQFLAGDSRTYF.

The chain employs TRBV11-2 and TRBJ1-2, with TRBD1 identical over 7 bases. Trimming took 1 base from V and 4 from J; bases not matched to a gene: 3. The CDR3 has 14 residues. CDR1 is SGHAT and CDR2 is FQNNGV in the germline V gene. The CDR3 sequence: CASSLGGQLYGYTF. DNA of the CDR3: TGTGCCAGCAGCTTAGGGGGACAGCTCTATGGCTACACCTTC. The complete variable domain, with remaining parts taken from reference TRBV11-2 and TRBJ1-2, reads EAGVAQSPRYKIIEKRQSVAFWCNPISGHATLYWYQQILGQGPKLLIQFQNNGVVDDSQLPKDRFSAERLKGVDSTLKIQPAKLEDSAVYLCASSLGGQLYGYTFGSGTRLTVV.

There are a few counts of this clone. The chain employs TRBV3-1 (or the pseudogene TRBV3-2) and TRBJ2-3; 7 nucleotides match TRBD1. V was clipped by 2 bases and J by 1 base; unmatched bases: 9. CDR3 length: 17 residues. Germline V lookup: CDR1 LGHDT, CDR2 YNNKEL (reference sequence). CDR3 DNA: TGTGCCAGCAGCCAACAAAGGACAGGATCCCGCACAGATACGCAGTATTTT. Translated: CASSQQRTGSRTDTQYF.

The chain employs TRBV6-6 and TRBJ1-1, with unresolved D. The CDR3 consists of 12 residues. Germline CDR1 MNHNY, CDR2 SVGAGI (reference sequence). V gave up 7 bases and J gave up 2 bases, with 8 bases separating them. The CDR3 sequence is CASKEGNTEAFF. The CDR3, as DNA: TGTGCCAGCAAGGAGGGCAACACTGAAGCTTTCTTT.

This clone was detected once. This rearrangement joins TRBV6-5 to TRBJ1-6, with TRBD1 matching 10 bases. From germline, CDR1 is MNHEY and CDR2 SVGAGI. V was pared by 4 bases and J by 8 bases, with 8 bases of the junction left unmatched. CDR3 size: 16 residues. The CDR3 sequence: CASSSFTTGGYSPLHF. CDR3 sequence (DNA): TGTGCCAGCAGTTCGTTTACGACAGGGGGCTATTCACCCCTCCACTTT.

V usage is TRBV7-3 and J usage is TRBJ1-6; a weak D match, TRBD1 (6 bases). From germline, CDR1 is SGHTA and CDR2 FQGTGA. V was pared by 5 bases and J by 7 bases, with 15 bases between. The CDR3 consists of 15 residues. CDR3 sequence (DNA): TGTGCCAGCAGCAAAGACAGGTCAGAGAATTCACCCCTCCACTTT. Translated: CASSKDRSENSPLHF. The full variable domain, completed using reference TRBV7-3 and TRBJ1-6, is GAGVSQTPSNKVTEKGKYVELRCDPISGHTALYWYRQSLGQGPEFLIYFQGTGAADDSGLPNDRFFAVRPEGSVSTLKIQRTERGDSAVYLCASSKDRSENSPLHFGNGTRLTVT.

CDR3 nucleotides: TGTGCCAGCAGCTCAGAGGGGGGGCGGGGGCAGCCCCAGCATTTT. It encodes CASSSEGGRGQPQHF. The J gene is TRBJ1-5, the V gene TRBV28; weak D call: TRBD1 (6 bases). From germline, CDR1 is MDHEN and CDR2 SYDVKM. V was trimmed by 6 bases and J by 7 bases, leaving 19 bases between them. The CDR3 runs 15 residues.

V is TRBV7-2 and J is TRBJ2-7, with 16 bases matching TRBD2. V was pared by 4 bases and J by 2 bases, with 11 bases of the junction left unmatched. The germline V gene has CDR1 SGHTA and CDR2 FQGNSA. The CDR3 is 19 residues long. CDR3: CASSSCSGLAGGVTYEQYV. CDR3 in DNA: TGTGCCAGCAGCTCTTGTTCGGGACTAGCGGGGGGGGTAACCTACGAGCAGTACGTC.

The chain uses TRBV7-6 and TRBJ1-4, with a tentative D call TRBD1 (5 bases). Trimming left V 5 bases short and J 3 bases short, with 7 bases between. This CDR3 is built from 13 residues. Germline CDR1 reads SGHVS; CDR2 reads FNYEAQ. For the CDR3, the DNA is TGTGCCAGCAGCCGGGACTCTAATGAAAAACTGTTTTTT. This gives the protein CASSRDSNEKLFF. The full variable domain, rest sourced from reference TRBV7-6 and TRBJ1-4, is GAGVSQSPRYKVTKRGQDVALRCDPISGHVSLYWYRQALGQGPEFLTYFNYEAQQDKSGLPNDRFSAERPEGSISTLTIQRTEQRDSAMYRCASSRDSNEKLFFGSGTQLSVL.

The V gene is TRBV27, the J gene TRBJ1-4; D is ambiguous. Germline V gives CDR1 MNHEY, CDR2 SMNVEV (reference sequence). V lost 0 bases to trimming and J lost 8 bases, with 13 bases between them. The CDR3 loop spans 15 amino acids. This CDR3 reads CASSLSITGVEKLFF. Here the CDR3 DNA reads TGTGCCAGCAGTTTATCGATAACCGGGGTGGAAAAACTGTTTTTT.

This rearrangement joins TRBV7-2 to TRBJ1-1; 7 bases are shared with TRBD1. This CDR3 is 15 amino acids long. J gave up 2 bases and V 4 bases, and 7 bases lay outside the gene matches. Germline CDR1 and CDR2: SGHTA and FQGNSA. The CDR3 DNA reads TGTGCCAGCAGCTCCCAGGGGGGCGCCAACACTGAAGCTTTCTTT. This gives the protein CASSSQGGANTEAFF.

V usage is TRBV6-5 and J usage is TRBJ1-1, with 7 nucleotides matching TRBD1. Germline V gene lookup returns CDR1 MNHEY and CDR2 SVGAGI. The CDR3 totals 15 residues. The V gene end was trimmed by 7 bases and the J gene end by 0 bases; junction bases not matched to a gene: 8. CDR3 sequence: CASTKGGQMNTEAFF. CDR3 nucleotides: TGTGCCAGCACCAAAGGGGGACAGATGAACACTGAAGCTTTCTTT.

This clone occurred a few times. This sequence joins TRBV5-6 and TRBJ2-2; perhaps TRBD1 as D (7 bases). The V gene's germline CDR1 is SGHDT and CDR2 YYEEEE. With 4 bases removed from V and 4 bases from J, the gap between germline ends came to 11 bases. This CDR3 has 14 amino acids. The DNA of the CDR3 is TGTGCCAGCAGCCCAGGGGGAGGCACCGGGGAGCTGTTTTTT. This translates into CASSPGGGTGELFF.

This clone turned up a few times. The rearrangement uses TRBV29-1 and TRBJ1-1; TRBD1 matches at 7 bases. Germline loops: CDR1 SQVTM, CDR2 ANQGSEA. CDR3 length: 14 amino acids. V lost 8 bases, J lost 1 base, and 10 bases stayed unmatched. Here the CDR3 reads CSSKGAGWNTEAFF. DNA for the CDR3: TGCAGCTCTAAGGGGGCAGGATGGAACACTGAAGCTTTCTTT.

The chain is built from TRBV11-3 and TRBJ1-1; TRBD1 might be the D (6 bases). Trimming left V 5 bases short and J 1 base short, with 14 bases between. From germline, CDR1 is SGHNT and CDR2 YENEEA. This CDR3 spans 15 amino acids. DNA for the CDR3: TGTGCCAGCAGCCCGACCCCAGGGGCGAACACTGAAGCTTTCTTT. Its protein is CASSPTPGANTEAFF. Full variable domain (missing parts from reference TRBV11-3 and TRBJ1-1): EAGVVQSPRYKIIEKKQPVAFWCNPISGHNTLYWYLQNLGQGPELLIRYENEEAVDDSQLPKDRFSAERLKGVDSTLKIQPAELGDSAVYLCASSPTPGANTEAFFGQGTRLTVV.

This sequence joins TRBV7-2 and TRBJ2-5; 13 positions match TRBD2. The CDR3 spans 18 residues. CDR1 and CDR2 from the germline V gene are SGHTA and FQGNSA. V lost 4 bases and J lost 7; bases outside the gene matches: 15. The DNA of the CDR3 is TGTGCCAGCAGCTACGGGACTAGCGGGGCTCATGGGGGGGTGACCCAGTACTTC. This sequence encodes CASSYGTSGAHGGVTQYF.

The chain joins TRBV12-3 or TRBV12-4 to TRBJ1-1, with D possibly matching TRBD1 (5 bases). The CDR3 is made up of 12 amino acids. Trimming shortened V by 5 bases and J by 13 bases, and 17 bases separated the two germline ends. The CDR3 loop is CASSPDRDFVFF. DNA for the CDR3: TGTGCCAGCAGTCCTGACCGGGACTTTGTTTTCTTT.

The chain uses TRBV28 and TRBJ1-2; TRBD1 aligns across 9 bases. Looked up from germline, CDR1 is MDHEN and CDR2 is SYDVKM. The V and J ends lost 8 bases and 4 bases, in that order; junction bases with no gene match: 2. The CDR3 runs 12 residues. The CDR3 DNA sequence: TGTGCCAGCCTGGGACAGGGCTATGGCTACACCTTC. Translated, it gives CASLGQGYGYTF.

V usage is TRBV27 and J usage is TRBJ2-2; D gene uncertain. V was shortened by 8 bases and J by 1 base, with 2 bases between the two germline ends. Germline CDR1 and CDR2: MNHEY and SMNVEV (reference sequence). CDR3 size: 11 residues. The CDR3 loop reads CASQNTGELFF. For the CDR3, the DNA is TGTGCCAGCCAGAACACCGGGGAGCTGTTTTTT.